This is a list of T cell receptor beta chains from one sample in a study of T cell responses to AZD1222 COVID-19 vaccine. Measured with immunoSEQ multiplex PCR; TCRdb has only the in-frame clones, and not every one. Of tens of thousands of clones in the sample, over 75% were seen once. The sequenced sample was peripheral blood, obtained on day 0 of AZD1222 vaccination. Source of these receptors: an adult in good health. Both conserved end residues are part of each CDR3. Rows may omit the clone size; those that give it use once, few, many or a size class.

V: TRBV2
J: TRBJ2-5
size: few
CDR3: CASSLLGQGVKTQYF

V: TRBV15
J: TRBJ1-2
size: .
CDR3: CATSRDLGSTNYGYTF

V: TRBV5-4
J: TRBJ2-1
size: .
CDR3: CASSPPRGGRMNEQFF

V: TRBV6-6
J: TRBJ2-7
size: .
CDR3: CASSYDSRERYEQYF

V: TRBV29-1
J: TRBJ1-3
size: .
CDR3: CSVVGSGGNTIYF

V: TRBV11-1
J: TRBJ2-1
size: .
CDR3: CASSSTTLSEQFF

V: TRBV2
J: TRBJ1-2
size: .
CDR3: CASSENGIYGYTF

V: TRBV21-1
J: TRBJ1-5
size: .
CDR3: CASTLWSNQPQHF

V: TRBV2
J: TRBJ2-3
size: .
CDR3: CASSEASRGGPDTQYF

V: TRBV5-4
J: TRBJ2-5
size: .
CDR3: CASSPGTSGGYQETQYF

V: TRBV2
J: TRBJ2-5
size: .
CDR3: CASIRDSKETQYF

V: TRBV4-1
J: TRBJ2-3
size: .
CDR3: CASSQFAGKDTDTQYF

V: TRBV24-1
J: TRBJ2-2
size: .
CDR3: CPTSHPGTGTTGELFF

V: TRBV18
J: TRBJ1-1
size: .
CDR3: CASSPWGEETNTEAFF

V: TRBV4-2
J: TRBJ1-5
size: .
CDR3: CASSQLGERQPQHF

V: TRBV18
J: TRBJ2-7
size: .
CDR3: CASSPPLETYEQYF

V: TRBV15
J: TRBJ2-6
size: once
CDR3: CATSRAKGSGANVLTF

V: TRBV7-2
J: TRBJ2-7
size: .
CDR3: CASSLAGSGSEQYF

V: TRBV2
J: TRBJ1-5
size: .
CDR3: CASSTTGVVYSNQPQHF

V: TRBV4-1
J: TRBJ1-4
size: .
CDR3: CASSQGRGEKLFF

V: TRBV19
J: TRBJ2-3
size: .
CDR3: CASSISGMGANTQYF

V: TRBV6-5
J: TRBJ1-5
size: .
CDR3: CASSLTGEFSNQPQHF

V: TRBV12-1
J: TRBJ1-2
size: .
CDR3: CASSAADREVSYGYTF

V: TRBV21-1
J: TRBJ1-5
size: .
CDR3: CASSKVETGGTNQPQHF

V: TRBV6-5
J: TRBJ2-1
size: .
CDR3: CASSYGGAYNEQFF

V: TRBV7-9
J: TRBJ1-1
size: .
CDR3: CASSLEEDREAFF

V: TRBV27
J: TRBJ1-6
size: .
CDR3: CASSRGVPYNSPLHF

V: TRBV20-1
J: TRBJ2-3
size: .
CDR3: CSARKRDTQYF

V: TRBV29-1
J: TRBJ1-1
size: once
CDR3: CSVADSLNTEAFF

V: TRBV3-1/TRBV3-2
J: TRBJ2-5
size: .
CDR3: CASRDRAQETQYF

V: TRBV7-2
J: TRBJ2-5
size: .
CDR3: CASSSGISGETQYF

V: TRBV5-1
J: TRBJ1-2
size: few
CDR3: CASSLAGNYGYTF

V: TRBV19
J: TRBJ2-2
size: once
CDR3: CASSQDSRGELFF

V: TRBV12-3/TRBV12-4
J: TRBJ1-2
size: .
CDR3: CASTTTGLGYTF

V: TRBV9
J: TRBJ2-7
size: .
CDR3: CASSGRQGHEQYF

V: TRBV19
J: TRBJ1-1
size: .
CDR3: CASSIWGGSNTEAFF

V: TRBV5-1
J: TRBJ2-2
size: .
CDR3: CASSLGAGRDTGELFF

V: TRBV6-1
J: TRBJ1-2
size: .
CDR3: CASSEASTGAGYGYTF

V: TRBV2
J: TRBJ1-2
size: .
CDR3: CASSLYTDGSYTF

V: TRBV6-4
J: TRBJ2-2
size: .
CDR3: CASSPQPGTGDGELFF

V: TRBV24-1
J: TRBJ1-5
size: once
CDR3: CATSDGQGARGQPQHF

V: TRBV4-1
J: TRBJ1-1
size: .
CDR3: CASSQDRRTGNTEAFF

V: TRBV3-1/TRBV3-2
J: TRBJ2-2
size: .
CDR3: CASSPDRVDGELFF

V: TRBV5-4
J: TRBJ1-1
size: few
CDR3: CASSLTGEEAFF

V: TRBV28
J: TRBJ2-3
size: .
CDR3: CASSLSGYSTDTQYF

V: TRBV5-1
J: TRBJ2-3
size: .
CDR3: CASSPSGASTDTQYF

V: TRBV24-1
J: TRBJ2-5
size: .
CDR3: CATSEDGYQETQYF

V: TRBV19
J: TRBJ2-7
size: .
CDR3: CASSIGELPYEQYF

V: TRBV6-5
J: TRBJ2-7
size: .
CDR3: CASSAGQGDEQYF

V: TRBV5-8
J: TRBJ2-5
size: .
CDR3: CASSLLLQGKETQYF

V: TRBV6-6
J: TRBJ2-7
size: .
CDR3: CASITQDGYEQYF

V: TRBV29-1
J: TRBJ2-5
size: .
CDR3: CSVEGQETQYF

V: TRBV3-1/TRBV3-2
J: TRBJ1-6
size: .
CDR3: CASSPLTGPSPLHF